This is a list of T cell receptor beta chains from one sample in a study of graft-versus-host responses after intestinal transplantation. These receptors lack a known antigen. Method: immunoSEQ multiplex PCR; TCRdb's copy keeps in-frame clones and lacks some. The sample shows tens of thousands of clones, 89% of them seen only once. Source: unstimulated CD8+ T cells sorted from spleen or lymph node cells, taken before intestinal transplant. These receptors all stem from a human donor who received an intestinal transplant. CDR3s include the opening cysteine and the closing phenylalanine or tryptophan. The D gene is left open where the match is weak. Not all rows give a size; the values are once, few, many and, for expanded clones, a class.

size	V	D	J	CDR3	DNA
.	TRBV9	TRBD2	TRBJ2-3	CASSPTSGDTQYF	TGTGCCAGCAGCCCAACTAGCGGTGATACGCAGTATTTT
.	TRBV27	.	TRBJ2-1	CASSLSGDNEQFF	TGTGCCAGCAGTTTATCAGGGGACAATGAGCAGTTCTTC
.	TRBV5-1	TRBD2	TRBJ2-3	CASSWTSGGPDTQYF	TGCGCCAGCAGCTGGACTAGCGGGGGCCCAGATACGCAGTATTTT
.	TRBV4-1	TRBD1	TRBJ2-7	CASSQERGREQYF	TGCGCCAGCAGCCAAGAAAGGGGGCGTGAGCAGTACTTC
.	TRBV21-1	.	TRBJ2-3	CASSKGQSGRAPLPSTDTQYF	TGTGCCAGCAGCAAAGGGCAGAGCGGGAGGGCCCCATTACCTAGCACAGATACGCAGTATTTT
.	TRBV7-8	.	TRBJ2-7	CASSLRRTTPYEQYF	TGTGCCAGCAGCTTGAGGCGCACGACCCCATACGAGCAGTACTTC
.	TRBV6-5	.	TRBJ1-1	CASSATGANTEAFF	TGTGCCAGCAGTGCAACAGGCGCGAACACTGAAGCTTTCTTT
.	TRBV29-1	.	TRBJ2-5	CSVFDTPYQETQYF	TGCAGCGTTTTCGACACACCGTACCAAGAGACCCAGTACTTC
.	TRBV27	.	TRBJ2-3	CASSIFGSSSTDTQYF	TGTGCCAGCAGTATATTCGGGAGCTCAAGCACAGATACGCAGTATTTT
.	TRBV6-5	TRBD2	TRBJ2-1	CASKASGYNEQFF	TGTGCCAGCAAGGCTAGCGGCTACAATGAGCAGTTCTTC
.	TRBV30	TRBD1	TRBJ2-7	CAWSWGQGAYEQYF	TGTGCCTGGAGTTGGGGACAGGGGGCTTACGAGCAGTACTTC
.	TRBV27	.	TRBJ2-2	CASSFRGTGELFF	TGTGCCAGCAGTTTTCGGGGGACCGGGGAGCTGTTTTTT
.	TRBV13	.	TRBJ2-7	CASSFGSLSSYEQYF	TGTGCCAGCAGCTTCGGGAGCCTGAGCTCCTACGAGCAGTACTTC
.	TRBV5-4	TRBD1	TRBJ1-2	CASSAPTGGAGGYTF	TGTGCCAGCAGCGCCCCGACAGGGGGCGCAGGGGGCTACACCTTC
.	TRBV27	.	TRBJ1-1	CASSPWGREAFF	TGTGCCAGCAGTCCGTGGGGGCGTGAAGCTTTCTTT
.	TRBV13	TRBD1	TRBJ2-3	CASSVRTGAGDTQYF	TGTGCCAGCAGCGTAAGAACAGGGGCGGGAGATACGCAGTATTTT
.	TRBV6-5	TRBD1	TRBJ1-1	CASSPGTGGTEAFF	TGTGCCAGCAGTCCTGGGACAGGGGGGACTGAAGCTTTCTTT
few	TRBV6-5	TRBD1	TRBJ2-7	CASSYWDRGSYEQYF	TGTGCCAGCAGTTACTGGGACAGGGGCTCCTACGAGCAGTACTTC
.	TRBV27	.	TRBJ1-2	CASSPTLGDYGYTF	TGTGCCAGCAGTCCGACACTCGGGGACTATGGCTACACCTTC
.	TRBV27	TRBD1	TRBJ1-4	CASSLSPTGVYEKLFF	TGTGCCAGCAGTTTATCCCCGACAGGGGTCTATGAAAAACTGTTTTTT
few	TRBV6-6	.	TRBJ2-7	CASSPRYGQYF	TGTGCCAGCAGTCCTAGATATGGGCAGTACTTC
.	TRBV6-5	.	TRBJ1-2	CASSSPRDTTYGYTF	TGTGCCAGCAGTTCACCCCGGGACACCACTTATGGCTACACCTTC
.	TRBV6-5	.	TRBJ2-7	CASSGDYEQYF	TGTGCCAGCAGTGGAGACTACGAGCAGTACTTC
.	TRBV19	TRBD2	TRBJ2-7	CASSTTSGGSYEQYF	TGTGCCAGTAGTACAACTAGCGGGGGCTCCTACGAGCAGTACTTC
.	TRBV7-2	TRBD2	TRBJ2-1	CASSLNLAGYNEQFF	TGTGCCAGCAGCTTAAACCTAGCGGGGTACAATGAGCAGTTCTTC
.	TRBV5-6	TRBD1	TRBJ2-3	CASSPGTGGTDTQYF	TGTGCCAGCAGTCCCGGGACAGGGGGCACAGATACGCAGTATTTT
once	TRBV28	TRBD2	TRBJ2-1	CASSPSLAGGPGEQFF	TGTGCCAGCAGTCCGTCTCTAGCGGGGGGGCCGGGTGAGCAGTTCTTC
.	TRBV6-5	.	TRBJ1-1	CASSYKRQMNTEAFF	TGTGCCAGCAGTTATAAGCGCCAGATGAACACTGAAGCTTTCTTT
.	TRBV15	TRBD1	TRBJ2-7	CATSSAHPRRDRGDYEQYF	TGTGCCACCAGCAGTGCCCATCCCCGCCGGGACAGGGGAGACTACGAGCAGTACTTC
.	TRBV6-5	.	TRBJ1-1	CASSSTGIEAFF	TGTGCCAGCAGTTCGACAGGAATTGAAGCTTTCTTT
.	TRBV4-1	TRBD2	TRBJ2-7	CASSQETSGPYEQYF	TGCGCCAGCAGCCAAGAGACTAGCGGACCCTACGAGCAGTACTTC
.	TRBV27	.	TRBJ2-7	CASGAGVGHEQYF	TGTGCCAGCGGCGCCGGGGTTGGCCACGAGCAGTACTTC
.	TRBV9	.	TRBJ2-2	CASSVDMDRPYTGELFF	TGTGCCAGCAGCGTAGATATGGACAGACCCTACACCGGGGAGCTGTTTTTT
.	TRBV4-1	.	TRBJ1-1	CASSQGRVLLTEAFF	TGCGCCAGCAGCCAGGGCAGGGTCCTCCTCACTGAAGCTTTCTTT